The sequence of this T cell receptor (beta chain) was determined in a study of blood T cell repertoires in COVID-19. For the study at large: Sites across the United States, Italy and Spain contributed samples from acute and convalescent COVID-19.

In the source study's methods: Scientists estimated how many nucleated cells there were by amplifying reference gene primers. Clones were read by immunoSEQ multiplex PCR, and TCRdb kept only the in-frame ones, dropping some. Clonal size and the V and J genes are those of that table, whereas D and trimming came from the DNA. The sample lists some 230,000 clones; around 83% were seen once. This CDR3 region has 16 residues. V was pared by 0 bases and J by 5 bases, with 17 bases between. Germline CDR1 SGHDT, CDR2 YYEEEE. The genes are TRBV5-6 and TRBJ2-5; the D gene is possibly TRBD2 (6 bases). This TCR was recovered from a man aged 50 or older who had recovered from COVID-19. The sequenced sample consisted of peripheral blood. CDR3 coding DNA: TGTGCCAGCAGCTTGGTCAGGGCGGGACGAGGGGAGACCCAGTACTTC. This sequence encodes CASSLVRAGRGETQYF. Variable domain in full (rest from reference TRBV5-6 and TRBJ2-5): DAGVTQSPTHLIKTRGQQVTLRCSPKSGHDTVSWYQQALGQGPQFIFQYYEEEERQRGNFPDRFSGHQFPNYSSELNVNALLLGDSALYLCASSLVRAGRGETQYFGPGTRLLVL.